This T cell receptor (beta chain) was recorded in a study of identical twins. Per germline, CDR1 MNHNS and CDR2 SASEGT. Deletions cut 6 bases from V and 3 bases from J, with 10 bases between. The CDR3 loop spans 13 amino acids. Unique molecular identifiers were present on the cDNA, and a universal primer site came from template switching. TCRdb analysed the 5' RACE reads with MiXCR anew, one entry per CDR3 protein. Of approximately 690,000 distinct CDR3 sequences listed, approximately 6.1% were seen once; the top ten hold 1.5% to 2%. This clonotype was recorded many times. The chain joins TRBV6-1 to TRBJ2-3; maybe TRBD1 (5 bases). Sequenced material: naive T cells sorted from blood. The clonotype originates from a man aged 18-30 years in good health. CDR3 sequence (DNA): TGTGCCAGCAGAAATCAGGGAACAGATACGCAGTATTTT. Amino acids: CASRNQGTDTQYF.